One sample yielded the 24 T cell receptor beta chains listed below, sequenced in a study of CD8+ T cells in alopecia areata. Treatment here: oral pan-JAK inhibitor, 5-10 mg twice daily. Extraction of RNA preceded its reverse transcription into cDNA, which served as the sequencing template. Method: immunoSEQ multiplex PCR; TCRdb's copy keeps in-frame clones and lacks some. The profile shows about 250,000 clones, roughly 60% of them singletons. The sample here was CD4+ T cells sorted from blood, taken around week 54, from a patient treated with tofacitinib. The receptor set was obtained from a human donor with alopecia areata.

The chain carries TRBV5-1 and TRBJ2-2; perhaps TRBD1 as D (6 bases). The CDR3 has 15 amino acids. The V end lost 4 bases, the J end lost 5 bases, and 15 bases lay between the germline ends. Germline CDR1 SGHRS, CDR2 YFSETQ. In DNA, the CDR3 is TGCGCCAGCAGCCCGGGACATGGCCTGACCGGGGAGCTGTTTTTT. This sequence encodes CASSPGHGLTGELFF.

This clone was detected only a few times. This sequence joins TRBV6-5 and TRBJ1-2; no clear D. Looked up from germline, CDR1 is MNHEY and CDR2 is SVGAGI. The CDR3 runs to 11 residues. V lost 10 bases, J lost 3 bases, and 9 bases lay in between. CDR3 in amino acids: CATLRDYGYTF. In DNA form, the CDR3 reads TGTGCCACGCTCCGGGACTATGGCTACACCTTC.

The rearrangement links TRBV29-1 to TRBJ2-4, with 7 bases lining up with TRBD1. Germline loops: CDR1 SQVTM, CDR2 ANQGSEA. The length of the CDR3 is 13 residues. Trimming removed 5 bases from V and 4 bases from J; junction bases left unmatched: 5. The CDR3 reads CSVYGDSKNIQYF. The CDR3 bases are TGCAGCGTTTATGGGGACAGTAAAAACATTCAGTACTTC.

About this clone itself: This may be a read error: a much more frequent sequence differs by one nucleotide. Other nucleotide sequences from this sample produce the same CDR3. The V call is TRBV7-3, the J call TRBJ1-1; no reliable D call. The CDR3 has 13 amino acids. The V end was cut by 2 bases, the J end by 0 bases, with 4 bases between. Germline values: CDR1 SGHTA, CDR2 FQGTGA. Here the CDR3 reads CASSLGMNTEAFF. As DNA, the CDR3 is TGTGCCAGCAGCTTAGGTATGAACACTGAAGCTTTCTTT.

V gene TRBV5-1 combines with J gene TRBJ2-2; TRBD1 matches at 7 bases. The CDR3 runs to 15 residues. J gave up 4 bases and V 0 bases, and 3 bases lay outside the gene matches. Per the germline V gene, CDR1 is SGHRS and CDR2 is YFSETQ. The CDR3 loop reads CASSLGQGTTGELFF. CDR3 DNA: TGCGCCAGCAGCTTGGGACAGGGCACCACCGGGGAGCTGTTTTTT.

The rearrangement links TRBV30 to TRBJ2-5, with 10 bases that match TRBD2. The CDR3 has 14 amino acids. Germline lookup yields CDR1 GTSNPN and CDR2 SVGIG (reference sequence). The V and J ends lost 3 bases and 5 bases, in that order; junction bases with no gene match: 6. As DNA, the CDR3 is TGTGCCTGGAGCAAGCGGGGGGGCACGGAGACCCAGTACTTC. Its protein is CAWSKRGGTETQYF. Supplemented by reference TRBV30 and TRBJ2-5, the full variable domain reads SQTIHQWPATLVQPVGSPLSLECTVEGTSNPNLYWYRQAAGRGLQLLFYSVGIGQISSEVPQNLSASRPQDRQFILSSKKLLLSDSGFYLCAWSKRGGTETQYFGPGTRLLVL.

The rearrangement joins TRBV30 to TRBJ2-7, with D tentatively TRBD1 (6 bases). Germline V gives CDR1 GTSNPN, CDR2 SVGIG (reference sequence). The CDR3 loop spans 14 amino acids. V lost 0 bases and J lost 3, with 12 bases in between. The CDR3 region is CAWSVGQGNYEQYF. The CDR3 bases are TGTGCCTGGAGTGTAGGGCAGGGGAACTACGAGCAGTACTTC.

V usage is TRBV30 and J usage is TRBJ1-2; D is undetermined. Trimming pared 6 bases from V and 5 bases from J, leaving 10 bases between. This CDR3 has 11 residues. Germline V CDR1 and CDR2: GTSNPN, SVGIG (reference sequence). CDR3 amino acids: CACPRHYGYTF. CDR3 sequence (DNA): TGTGCCTGCCCCCGGCATTATGGCTACACCTTC.

With regard to this clone: Other DNA sequences within the sample encode an identical CDR3. V and J are TRBV30 and TRBJ2-3, with D possibly matching TRBD2 (5 bases). The CDR3 totals 12 residues. Trimming left V 3 bases short and J 5 bases short, with 9 bases between. Germline CDR1 reads GTSNPN; CDR2 reads SVGIG (reference sequence). The CDR3 DNA reads as TGTGCCTGGAGCCCCGGAGGAGATACGCAGTATTTT. This codes for CAWSPGGDTQYF.

This sequence joins TRBV29-1 and TRBJ2-3, with a weak D call TRBD2 (6 bases). The CDR3 totals 10 residues. V was clipped by 7 bases and J by 4 bases, with 6 bases between them. CDR1 is SQVTM, CDR2 ANQGSEA, per germline. DNA for the CDR3: TGCAGCGGGGAGGCAGATACGCAGTATTTT. It codes for CSGEADTQYF.

V is TRBV6-1 and J is TRBJ2-1, with 7 bases fitting TRBD1. Germline CDR1 is MNHNS and CDR2 is SASEGT. Trimming took 7 bases from V and 4 from J; bases not matched to a gene: 7. The CDR3 has 14 residues. DNA of the CDR3: TGTGCCAGCACCCGGGACAGAACTTACAATGAGCAGTTCTTC. This sequence encodes CASTRDRTYNEQFF.

This chain connects TRBV2 to TRBJ1-6, with D perhaps matching TRBD1 (5 bases). CDR3 size: 13 residues. CDR1 SNHLY and CDR2 FYNNEI come from the germline V gene. V was shortened by 5 bases and J by 10 bases, with 12 bases between the two germline ends. The CDR3 loop reads CASSRDLWSPLHF. CDR3 coding DNA: TGTGCCAGCAGTCGGGACCTGTGGTCACCCCTCCACTTT.

This clone has only a few counts. The chain employs TRBV6-6 and TRBJ2-1; tentatively, D is TRBD2 (6 bases). Deletions cut 6 bases from V and 4 bases from J, with 16 bases between. Germline loops: CDR1 MNHNY, CDR2 SVGAGI (reference sequence). This CDR3 contains 15 residues. CDR3 protein: CASSPIGGAYNEQFF. The CDR3 nucleotides read TGTGCCAGCAGCCCCATCGGGGGAGCATACAATGAGCAGTTCTTC.

The rearrangement uses TRBV9 and TRBJ1-2; possible D gene TRBD1, 6 bases. Germline V lookup: CDR1 SGDLS, CDR2 YYNGEE. This CDR3 spans 16 amino acids. The V end lost 0 bases, the J end lost 8 bases, and 20 bases lay between the germline ends. CDR3 amino acids: CASSVAQGFTFRGYTF. The CDR3 DNA follows: TGTGCCAGCAGCGTAGCACAGGGCTTCACATTCAGGGGCTACACCTTC.

The table lists this clone with a few counts. Within the sample, other DNA sequences also encode this same CDR3. The genes are TRBV6-5 and TRBJ2-5; maybe TRBD2 (5 bases). Trimming removed 6 bases from V and 1 base from J, with 9 bases in between. This CDR3 has 13 residues. Germline V gene lookup returns CDR1 MNHEY and CDR2 SVGAGI. The CDR3 DNA reads TGTGCCAGCAGCAGGACTGGCCAAGAGACCCAGTACTTC. This gives the protein CASSRTGQETQYF.

This chain joins TRBV7-9 and TRBJ2-5; D is possibly TRBD1 (6 bases). Trimming took 5 bases from V and 7 from J, leaving 20 bases between them. In germline, CDR1 is SEHNR, CDR2 FQNEAQ (reference sequence). The CDR3 totals 15 residues. The CDR3 protein is CASSHLPGQSGTQYF. The CDR3 DNA is TGTGCCAGCAGCCATTTACCCGGACAGTCGGGGACCCAGTACTTC.

This clone has more than one count but fewer than ten. The chain couples TRBV11-2 to TRBJ1-5; tentatively, D is TRBD1 (6 bases). Trimming left V 1 base short and J 7 bases short, with 11 bases between. The germline V gene encodes CDR1 SGHAT and CDR2 FQNNGV. There are 14 residues in the CDR3. The CDR3 DNA reads TGTGCCAGCAGCTTAGCAGGGGCGCAACAGCCCCAGCATTTT. Its protein product is CASSLAGAQQPQHF.

The chain combines TRBV30 with TRBJ2-5; D is perhaps TRBD1 (6 bases). The CDR3 contains 16 residues. V dropped 0 bases and J dropped 5 bases, with 19 bases sitting between them. Germline lookup yields CDR1 GTSNPN and CDR2 SVGIG (reference sequence). The CDR3 DNA sequence: TGTGCCTGGAGTGTACCTCGGACAGCAGGCTTCGAGACCCAGTACTTC. Protein sequence: CAWSVPRTAGFETQYF.

The rearrangement joins TRBV30 to TRBJ1-5; 10 nucleotides line up with TRBD1. In germline, CDR1 is GTSNPN, CDR2 SVGIG (reference sequence). The V gene end was trimmed by 5 bases and the J gene end by 7 bases; junction bases not matched to a gene: 8. The CDR3 loop spans 14 amino acids. CDR3 sequence reads: CAWALRDRGQPQHF. DNA for the CDR3: TGTGCCTGGGCCTTAAGGGACAGGGGCCAGCCCCAGCATTTT. Based on the CDR3 plus reference TRBV30 and TRBJ1-5, the full variable domain is SQTIHQWPATLVQPVGSPLSLECTVEGTSNPNLYWYRQAAGRGLQLLFYSVGIGQISSEVPQNLSASRPQDRQFILSSKKLLLSDSGFYLCAWALRDRGQPQHFGDGTRLSIL.

As for this clone: The sample contains more than one DNA sequence encoding this CDR3. V usage is TRBV30 and J usage is TRBJ1-3; unclear D gene. The CDR3 runs to 12 residues. The V gene's germline CDR1 is GTSNPN and CDR2 SVGIG (reference sequence). The V end was cut by 3 bases, the J end by 0 bases, with 3 bases between. DNA for the CDR3: TGTGCCTGGAGCTCCTCTGGAAACACCATATATTTT. Its protein is CAWSSSGNTIYF.

The genes are TRBV9 and TRBJ1-2; D may be TRBD1 (6 bases). CDR1 and CDR2 from the germline V gene are SGDLS and YYNGEE. The CDR3 covers 15 residues. The germline V and J ends were trimmed by 0 bases and 7 bases, with 16 bases remaining between them. CDR3 DNA sequence: TGTGCCAGCAGCGTAGGGCTGGTGCAAGGGGGTGGCTACACCTTC. Its translation: CASSVGLVQGGGYTF.

The chain employs TRBV9 and TRBJ2-1; 10 nucleotides agree with TRBD2. This CDR3 contains 16 residues. The germline V gene has CDR1 SGDLS and CDR2 YYNGEE. V gave up 4 bases and J gave up 1 base; unmatched junction bases: 5. Here the CDR3 reads CASSTRLAGSYNEQFF. CDR3 in DNA: TGTGCCAGCAGCACCCGACTAGCGGGTTCCTACAATGAGCAGTTCTTC.

V is TRBV5-1 and J is TRBJ2-7, with 10 bases lining up with TRBD2. Germline values: CDR1 SGHRS, CDR2 YFSETQ. This CDR3 contains 15 residues. The J segment lost 2 bases and the V segment lost 3 bases, leaving 5 bases of the junction unmatched. Here the CDR3 reads CASSSTSGDTYEQYF. Written as DNA, the CDR3 is TGCGCCAGCAGCTCCACTAGCGGGGATACCTACGAGCAGTACTTC.

V and J are TRBV6-5 and TRBJ2-5, with D hard to call. The CDR3 runs to 13 residues. CDR1 and CDR2 (germline): MNHEY, SVGAGI. Between the trimmed V and J ends, which lost 2 bases and 5 bases, there was a span of 9 bases. This CDR3 reads CASSYLGRETQYF. In DNA form, the CDR3 reads TGTGCCAGCAGTTACCTAGGGCGGGAGACCCAGTACTTC.